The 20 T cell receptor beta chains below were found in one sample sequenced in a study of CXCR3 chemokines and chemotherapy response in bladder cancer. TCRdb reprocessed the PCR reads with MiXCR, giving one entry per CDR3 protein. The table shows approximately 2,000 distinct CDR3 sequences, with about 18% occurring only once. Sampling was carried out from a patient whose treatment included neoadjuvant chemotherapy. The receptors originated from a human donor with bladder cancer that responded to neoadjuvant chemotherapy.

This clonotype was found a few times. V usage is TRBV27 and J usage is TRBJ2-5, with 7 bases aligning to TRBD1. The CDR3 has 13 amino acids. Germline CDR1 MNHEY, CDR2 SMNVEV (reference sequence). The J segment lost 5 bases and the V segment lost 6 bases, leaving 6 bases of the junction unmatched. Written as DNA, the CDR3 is TGTGCCAGCAGATCGACAGGGTTGGAGACCCAGTACTTC. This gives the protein CASRSTGLETQYF.

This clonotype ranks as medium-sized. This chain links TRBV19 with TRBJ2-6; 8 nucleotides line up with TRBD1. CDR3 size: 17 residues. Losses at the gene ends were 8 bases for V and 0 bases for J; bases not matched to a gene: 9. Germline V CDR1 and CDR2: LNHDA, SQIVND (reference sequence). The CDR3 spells CASCRDRSSSGANVLTF. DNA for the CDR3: TGTGCCAGTTGCCGGGACAGGTCCTCCTCTGGGGCCAACGTCCTGACTTTC.

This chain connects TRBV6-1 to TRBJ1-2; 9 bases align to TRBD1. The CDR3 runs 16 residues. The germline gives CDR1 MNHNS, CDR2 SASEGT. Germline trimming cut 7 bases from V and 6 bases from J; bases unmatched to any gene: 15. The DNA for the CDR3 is TGTGCCAGCAAAAAGAAGCCGGGACAGGGAGCAAATGGCTACACCTTC. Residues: CASKKKPGQGANGYTF.

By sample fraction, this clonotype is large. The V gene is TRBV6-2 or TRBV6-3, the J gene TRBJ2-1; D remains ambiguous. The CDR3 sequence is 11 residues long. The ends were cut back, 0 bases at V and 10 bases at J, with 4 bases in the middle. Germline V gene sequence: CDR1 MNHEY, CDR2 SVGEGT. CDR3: CASSYSDEQFF. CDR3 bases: TGTGCCAGCAGTTACTCGGACGAGCAGTTCTTC.

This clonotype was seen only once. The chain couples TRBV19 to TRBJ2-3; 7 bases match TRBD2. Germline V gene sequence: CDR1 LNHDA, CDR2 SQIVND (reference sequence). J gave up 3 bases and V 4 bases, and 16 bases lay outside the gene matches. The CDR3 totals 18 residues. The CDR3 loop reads CASSTSGPTSESTDTQYF. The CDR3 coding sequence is TGTGCCAGTAGTACCTCAGGACCAACTAGCGAGAGTACAGATACGCAGTATTTT.

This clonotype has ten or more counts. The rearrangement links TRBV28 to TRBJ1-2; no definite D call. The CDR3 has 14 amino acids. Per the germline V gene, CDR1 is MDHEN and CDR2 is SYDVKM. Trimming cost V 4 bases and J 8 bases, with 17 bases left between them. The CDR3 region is CASSSSILDRGYTF. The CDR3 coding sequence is TGTGCCAGCAGTTCCTCGATTTTGGATCGGGGCTACACCTTC.

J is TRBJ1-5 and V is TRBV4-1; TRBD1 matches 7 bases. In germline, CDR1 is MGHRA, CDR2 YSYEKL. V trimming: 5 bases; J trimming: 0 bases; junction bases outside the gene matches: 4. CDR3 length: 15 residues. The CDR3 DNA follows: TGCGCCAGCAGCTCAGGGGGGAATAGCAATCAGCCCCAGCATTTT. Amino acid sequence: CASSSGGNSNQPQHF.

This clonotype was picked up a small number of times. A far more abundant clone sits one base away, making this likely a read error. CDR3 sequence: CASSARDYSWQETQYF. The CDR3 region has the DNA TGTGCCAGCAGCGCCCGGGACTACTCGTGGCAAGAGACCCAGTACTTC. The V gene is TRBV7-9, the J gene TRBJ2-5, with TRBD2 matching over 7 bases. CDR3 size: 16 residues. The germline CDR1 and CDR2 sequences are SEHNR and FQNEAQ (reference sequence). The V segment lost 5 bases and the J segment 2 bases; nucleotides outside the gene matches: 11.

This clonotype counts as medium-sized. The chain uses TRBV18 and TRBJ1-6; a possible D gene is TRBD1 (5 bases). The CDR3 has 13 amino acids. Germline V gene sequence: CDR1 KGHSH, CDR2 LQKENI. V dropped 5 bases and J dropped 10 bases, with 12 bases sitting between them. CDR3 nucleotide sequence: TGTGCCAGCTCAAGTGGGGCAAGGTCACCCCTCCACTTT. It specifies CASSSGARSPLHF.

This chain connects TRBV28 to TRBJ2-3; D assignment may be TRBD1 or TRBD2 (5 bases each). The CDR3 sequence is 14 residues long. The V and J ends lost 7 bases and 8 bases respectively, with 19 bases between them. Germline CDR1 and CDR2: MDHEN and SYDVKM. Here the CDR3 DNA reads TGTGCCAGCATGGTGCAGGGCGGGTTCGGTACGCAGTATTTT. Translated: CASMVQGGFGTQYF. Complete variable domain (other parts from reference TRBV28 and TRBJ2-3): DVKVTQSSRYLVKRTGEKVFLECVQDMDHENMFWYRQDPGLGLRLIYFSYDVKMKEKGDIPEGYSVSREKKERFSLILESASTNQTSMYLCASMVQGGFGTQYFGPGTRLTVL.

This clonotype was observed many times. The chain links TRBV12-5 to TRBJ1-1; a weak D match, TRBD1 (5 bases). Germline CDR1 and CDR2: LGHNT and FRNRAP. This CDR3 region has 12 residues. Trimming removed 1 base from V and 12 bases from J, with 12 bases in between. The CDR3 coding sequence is TGTGCTAGTGGTTTGGGACAGAGCCGACCTTTCTTT. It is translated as CASGLGQSRPFF.

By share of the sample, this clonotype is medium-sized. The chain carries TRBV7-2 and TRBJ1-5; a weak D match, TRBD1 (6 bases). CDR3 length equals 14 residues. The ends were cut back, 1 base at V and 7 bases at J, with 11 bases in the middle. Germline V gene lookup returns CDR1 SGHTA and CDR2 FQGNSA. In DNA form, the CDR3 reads TGTGCCAGCAGCTTAGTTCAGGGGAGGCAGCCCCAGCATTTT. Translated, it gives CASSLVQGRQPQHF.

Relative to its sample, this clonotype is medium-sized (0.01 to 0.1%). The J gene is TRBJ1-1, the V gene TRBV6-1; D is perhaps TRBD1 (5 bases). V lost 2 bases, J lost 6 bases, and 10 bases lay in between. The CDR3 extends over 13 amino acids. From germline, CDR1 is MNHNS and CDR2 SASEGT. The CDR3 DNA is TGTGCCAGCAGTGAAAGGGGTCCGGCTGAAGCTTTCTTT. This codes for CASSERGPAEAFF.

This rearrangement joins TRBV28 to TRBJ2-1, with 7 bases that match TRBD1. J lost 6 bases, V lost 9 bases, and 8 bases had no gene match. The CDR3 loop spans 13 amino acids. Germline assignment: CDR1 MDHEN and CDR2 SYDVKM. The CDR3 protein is CASGAGGGNEQFF. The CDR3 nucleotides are TGTGCCAGTGGCGCAGGGGGTGGCAATGAGCAGTTCTTC.

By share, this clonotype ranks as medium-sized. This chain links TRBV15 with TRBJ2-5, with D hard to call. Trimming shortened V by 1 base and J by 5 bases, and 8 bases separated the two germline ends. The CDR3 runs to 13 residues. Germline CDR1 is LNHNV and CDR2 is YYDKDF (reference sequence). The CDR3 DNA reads TGTGCCACCAGCAGAGGTGGGGTGGAGACCCAGTACTTC. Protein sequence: CATSRGGVETQYF. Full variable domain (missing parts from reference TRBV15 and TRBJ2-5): DAMVIQNPRYQVTQFGKPVTLSCSQTLNHNVMYWYQQKSSQAPKLLFHYYDKDFNNEADTPDNFQSRRPNTSFCFLDIRSPGLGDTAMYLCATSRGGVETQYFGPGTRLLVL.

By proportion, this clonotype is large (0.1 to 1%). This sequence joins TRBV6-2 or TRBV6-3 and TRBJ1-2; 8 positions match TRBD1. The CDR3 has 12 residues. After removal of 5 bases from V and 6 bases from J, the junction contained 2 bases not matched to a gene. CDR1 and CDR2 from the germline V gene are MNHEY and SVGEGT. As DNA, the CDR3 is TGTGCCAGCAGTCAGGGGGCCAATGGCTACACCTTC. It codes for CASSQGANGYTF.

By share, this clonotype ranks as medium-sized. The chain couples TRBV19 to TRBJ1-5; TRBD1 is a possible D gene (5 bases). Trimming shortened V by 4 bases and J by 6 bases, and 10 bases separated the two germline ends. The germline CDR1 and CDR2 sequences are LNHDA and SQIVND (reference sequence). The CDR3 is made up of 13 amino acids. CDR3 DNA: TGTGCCAGTAGTAGCAGGGCCGGTCAGCCCCAGCATTTT. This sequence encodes CASSSRAGQPQHF.

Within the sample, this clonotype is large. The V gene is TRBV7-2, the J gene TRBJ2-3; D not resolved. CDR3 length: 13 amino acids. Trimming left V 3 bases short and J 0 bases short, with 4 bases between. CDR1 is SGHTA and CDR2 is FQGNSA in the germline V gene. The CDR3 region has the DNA TGTGCCAGCAGCTTGCTGAGCACAGATACGCAGTATTTT. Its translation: CASSLLSTDTQYF.

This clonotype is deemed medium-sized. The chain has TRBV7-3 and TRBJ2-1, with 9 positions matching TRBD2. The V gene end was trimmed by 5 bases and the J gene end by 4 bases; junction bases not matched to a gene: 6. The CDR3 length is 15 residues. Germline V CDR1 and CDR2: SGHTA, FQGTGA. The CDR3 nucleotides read TGTGCCAGCAGCGCCACTAGCGGGTCTTACAATGAGCAGTTCTTC. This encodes CASSATSGSYNEQFF.

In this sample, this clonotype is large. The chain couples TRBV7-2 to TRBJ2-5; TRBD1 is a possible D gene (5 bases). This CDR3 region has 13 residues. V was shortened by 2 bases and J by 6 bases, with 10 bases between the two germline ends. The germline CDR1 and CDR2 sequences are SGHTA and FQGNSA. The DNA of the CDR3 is TGTGCCAGCAGCTTAAATCAGGGAAAGACCCAGTACTTC. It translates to CASSLNQGKTQYF.